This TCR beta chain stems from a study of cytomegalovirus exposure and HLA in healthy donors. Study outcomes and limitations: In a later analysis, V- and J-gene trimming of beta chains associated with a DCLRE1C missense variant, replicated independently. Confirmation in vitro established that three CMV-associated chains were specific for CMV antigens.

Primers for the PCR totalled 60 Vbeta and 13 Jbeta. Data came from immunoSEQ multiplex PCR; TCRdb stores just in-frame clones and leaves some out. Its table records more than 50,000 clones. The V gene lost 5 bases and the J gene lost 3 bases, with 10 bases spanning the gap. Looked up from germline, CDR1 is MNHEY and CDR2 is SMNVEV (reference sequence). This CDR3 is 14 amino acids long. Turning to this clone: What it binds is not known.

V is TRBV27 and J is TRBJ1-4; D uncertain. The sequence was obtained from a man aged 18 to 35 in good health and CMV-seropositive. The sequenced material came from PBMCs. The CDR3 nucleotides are TGTGCCAGCAGTCCGGAGGCAGCTAATGAAAAACTGTTTTTT. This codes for CASSPEAANEKLFF.